Below, one T cell receptor beta chain is given with its context. Its antigen is unidentified. An end of the junction does not agree with germline; a read error may underlie this. This CDR3 is built from 13 residues. The germline V gene encodes CDR1 ENHRY and CDR2 SYGVKD. The data derive from a study of graft-versus-host responses after intestinal transplantation. Study at large: Each transplant was multivisceral, liver-intestinal, or isolated intestinal. Overall study findings and caveats: Where graft-donor T cell macrochimerism was present, patients had high graft-versus-host to host-versus-graft clonal ratios in allografts. In recipient marrow, GvH clones were found, and some appeared first in ileum or blood.

Profiling relied on immunoSEQ multiplex PCR, and the TCRdb table lists in-frame clones only, not all of them. There are tens of thousands of clones in the sample; around 91% occur only once, and 0.1% lies in the top ten. V is TRBV10-3 and J is TRBJ2-7; possibly TRBD1 for D (6 bases). This sequence originates from a human donor who received an intestinal transplant. The source was unstimulated CD4+ T cells sorted from spleen or lymph node cells, collected before intestinal transplant. CDR3 residues: CAISESQTQGSSF. For the CDR3, the DNA is TGTGCCATCAGTGAGTCACAAACCCAGGGGAGTTCCTTC.